Following are 10 T cell receptor beta chains from one sample sequenced in a study of OX40 agonist ivuxolimab in advanced cancers. The data were produced by immunoSEQ multiplex PCR, yet TCRdb's version contains in-frame clones alone and is incomplete. The sample holds approximately 60,000 clones, approximately 84% seen once. The material sequenced was CD4+ or CD8+ T cells sorted from blood, taken in a trial of the OX40 agonist ivuxolimab. These receptors came from an adult with an advanced solid tumor such as melanoma, head and neck, liver or kidney cancer.

Only a few counts were recorded for this clone. The chain recombines TRBV27 with TRBJ1-5, with TRBD1 as a possible D gene (5 bases). The V and J ends lost 3 bases and 0 bases respectively, with 6 bases between them. The CDR3 runs 14 residues. Germline values: CDR1 MNHEY, CDR2 SMNVEV (reference sequence). CDR3 coding DNA: TGTGCCAGCAGTTTGGGGGATAGCAATCAGCCCCAGCATTTT. It is translated as CASSLGDSNQPQHF.

A single count supports this clone. The gene calls are TRBV9 and TRBJ1-2; possible D gene TRBD1, 5 bases. Germline assignment: CDR1 SGDLS and CDR2 YYNGEE. This CDR3 region has 14 residues. V was cut by 0 bases and J by 4 bases, with 10 bases left in between. The CDR3, as DNA: TGTGCCAGCAGCGTAGACGACAGCGTCTATGGCTACACCTTC. It is translated as CASSVDDSVYGYTF.

V and J are TRBV10-3 and TRBJ2-7; weak D call: TRBD1 (6 bases). Germline loops: CDR1 ENHRY, CDR2 SYGVKD. The CDR3 loop spans 14 amino acids. The ends were cut back, 3 bases at V and 1 base at J, with 10 bases in the middle. The CDR3 loop is CAISETGFSYEQYF. The CDR3 DNA reads as TGTGCCATCAGTGAAACAGGGTTTTCCTACGAGCAGTACTTC.

This rearrangement joins TRBV28 to TRBJ2-3; D is unclear. The V end lost 5 bases, the J end lost 0 bases, and 12 bases lay between the germline ends. Germline V lookup: CDR1 MDHEN, CDR2 SYDVKM. This CDR3 contains 15 residues. CDR3 nucleotides: TGTGCCAGCAGTCCAAACTCATGGAGCACAGATACGCAGTATTTT. Amino acids: CASSPNSWSTDTQYF.

The chain joins TRBV2 to TRBJ2-5; D might be TRBD2 (7 bases). The germline CDR1 and CDR2 sequences are SNHLY and FYNNEI. CDR3 length equals 15 residues. Trimming cost V 5 bases and J 2 bases, with 15 bases left between them. The CDR3 spells CASSIRGGVQETQYF. The CDR3 DNA is TGTGCCAGCAGTATTAGGGGGGGGGTTCAAGAGACCCAGTACTTC. Combining the CDR3 with reference TRBV2 and TRBJ2-5 gives the whole variable domain EPEVTQTPSHQVTQMGQEVILRCVPISNHLYFYWYRQILGQKVEFLVSFYNNEISEKSEIFDDQFSVERPDGSNFTLKIRSTKLEDSAMYFCASSIRGGVQETQYFGPGTRLLVL.

The rearrangement links TRBV28 to TRBJ2-5; no firm D call. The DNA end is more similar to TRBJ2-7, so the J call may be wrong. CDR3 size: 16 residues. Germline lookup yields CDR1 MDHEN and CDR2 SYDVKM. CDR3 in DNA: TGTGCCAGCAGTTTAACTGTGGCAGGTCCCTCCTACGAGCAGTACTTC. It yields the protein CASSLTVAGPSYEQYF.

The rearrangement joins TRBV2 to TRBJ2-3, with a tentative D call TRBD1 (6 bases). The CDR3 has 15 amino acids. V dropped 6 bases and J dropped 5 bases, with 18 bases sitting between them. Germline V CDR1 and CDR2: SNHLY, FYNNEI. CDR3 sequence (DNA): TGTGCCAGCAGGCGACAGGCAAGTTCGCAAGATACGCAGTATTTT. Protein product: CASRRQASSQDTQYF.

The rearrangement links TRBV9 to TRBJ1-5; D remains unclear. Trimming left V 0 bases short and J 0 bases short, with 7 bases between. Germline V lookup: CDR1 SGDLS, CDR2 YYNGEE. The CDR3 consists of 15 residues. CDR3 residues: CASSVGTVSNQPQHF. The CDR3 DNA reads as TGTGCCAGCAGCGTAGGTACAGTTAGCAATCAGCCCCAGCATTTT.

The chain has TRBV2 and TRBJ1-2; no reliable D call. This CDR3 is built from 12 residues. The germline CDR1 and CDR2 sequences are SNHLY and FYNNEI. Deletions cut 4 bases from V and 5 bases from J, with 8 bases between. CDR3 coding DNA: TGTGCCAGCAGTGCTAGCTATTATGGCTACACCTTC. It is translated as CASSASYYGYTF.

V usage is TRBV7-9 and J usage is TRBJ2-7; 7 bases are shared with TRBD1. The CDR3 spans 14 residues. The germline gives CDR1 SEHNR, CDR2 FQNEAQ (reference sequence). Unmatched junction bases numbered 7, after V lost 4 bases and J lost 4 bases. Here the CDR3 DNA reads TGTGCCAGCAGCTCGACAGGGAAAGAGTACGAGCAGTACTTC. Amino acid sequence: CASSSTGKEYEQYF.